Each of the 5 T cell receptor beta chains below was sequenced from the same sample in a study of regulatory T cells in long-lasting Graves disease. Described time point: newly diagnosed GD, antithyroid drugs for less than 3 months. Generation of the TCR library employed RNA extracted from PBMCs. TCR beta libraries were built with iRepertoire HTBI primers and Arm-PCR of CDR3 regions. TCRdb redid the calling of the multiplex PCR reads with MiXCR, one entry per CDR3 protein. In the table there are 450,000 to 700,000 distinct CDR3 sequences, roughly 14% of which are singletons. The sample also formed part of further work on T cells in Graves' hyperthyroidism and ophthalmopathy.

Sequenced material: peripheral blood mononuclear cells (PBMCs), taken at new diagnosis, from a patient treated with antithyroid drugs. The receptors originated from a man aged 25 to 40 with Graves disease.

There are many counts of this clonotype. The rearrangement uses TRBV2 and TRBJ2-7; TRBD2 matches at 7 bases. The CDR3 length is 15 residues. Germline-derived CDR1 and CDR2 are SNHLY and FYNNEI. V lost 0 bases and J lost 2; bases outside the gene matches: 4. Here the CDR3 reads CASSEAGRGAYEQYF. CDR3 nucleotides: TGTGCCAGCAGTGAAGCGGGCCGGGGGGCCTACGAGCAGTACTTC.

This clonotype was picked up many times. The gene calls are TRBV3-1 and TRBJ1-1, with D unclear. Germline V gene sequence: CDR1 LGHDT, CDR2 YNNKEL (reference sequence). The length of the CDR3 is 13 residues. Trimming removed 4 bases at V and 0 bases at J, with 6 bases between. Here the CDR3 DNA reads TGTGCCAGCAGCCCTACGATGAACACTGAAGCTTTCTTT. Its translation: CASSPTMNTEAFF.

V is TRBV30 and J is TRBJ1-4; a weak D match, TRBD1 (5 bases). The CDR3 consists of 13 residues. V was shortened by 4 bases and J by 0 bases, with 6 bases between the two germline ends. CDR1 is GTSNPN and CDR2 is SVGIG in the germline V gene (reference sequence). The CDR3, as DNA: TGTGCCTGGATGGGGGCAACTAATGAAAAACTGTTTTTT. Translating it yields CAWMGATNEKLFF.

This clonotype was found many times. This chain uses TRBV12-3 or TRBV12-4 with TRBJ2-2; possibly TRBD2 for D (6 bases). CDR3 length: 14 amino acids. V lost 5 bases and J lost 7, with 14 bases in between. As DNA, the CDR3 is TGTGCCAGCAGTCCGGCTAGCGAAGGCGGGGAGCTGTTTTTT. This translates into CASSPASEGGELFF.

This sequence joins TRBV20-1 and TRBJ2-1; D remains ambiguous. Trimming removed 6 bases from V and 9 bases from J, with 9 bases in between. Germline V gene sequence: CDR1 DFQATT, CDR2 SNEGSKA (reference sequence). This CDR3 has 10 residues. CDR3 amino acids: CSAQAVEQFF. The CDR3 DNA follows: TGCAGTGCCCAGGCAGTTGAGCAGTTCTTC.